Below, 20 T cell receptor beta chains from the same sample are listed, as sequenced in a study of blood T cell repertoires in COVID-19. TCRdb's table, derived via immunoSEQ multiplex PCR, lists solely in-frame clones and lacks some. The sample carries approximately 240,000 clones, roughly 87% recorded once. Material: peripheral blood. The origin of the receptors is a woman under 30 who had recovered from COVID-19.

The sample holds a few counts of this clone. The CDR3 is CASSDQRAQVANTEAFF. The DNA of the CDR3 is TGTGCCAGCAGTGACCAGCGGGCCCAGGTGGCGAACACTGAAGCTTTCTTT. The chain uses TRBV25-1 and TRBJ1-1, with no clear D. This CDR3 has 17 residues. The V end was cut by 3 bases, the J end by 1 base, with 18 bases between. Germline V gene lookup returns CDR1 MGHDK and CDR2 SYGVNS.

The chain carries TRBV6-2 or TRBV6-3 and TRBJ1-1; D remains ambiguous. Germline V gene sequence: CDR1 MNHEY, CDR2 SVGEGT. This CDR3 spans 13 amino acids. Trimming pared 2 bases from V and 2 bases from J, leaving 6 bases between. CDR3 coding DNA: TGTGCCAGCAGTTACGTGAGTAACACTGAAGCTTTCTTT. The encoded protein is CASSYVSNTEAFF.

This rearrangement joins TRBV12-1 to TRBJ1-6; the D call in the table, TRBD1, was not verified against the DNA. TRBV12-1 is given as a pseudogene. This CDR3 region has 18 residues. CDR3 coding DNA: TGTGCCAGCAACCCGCCGGGCCTAGTACCAAGGGGGAATTCACCCCTCCACTTT. Its translation: CASNPPGLVPRGNSPLHF.

This clone is a singleton in its sample. The chain is built from TRBV19 and TRBJ2-1, with TRBD2 matching over 9 bases. With 3 bases clipped from V and 6 bases from J, the junction kept 9 bases outside the gene matches. The germline gives CDR1 LNHDA, CDR2 SQIVND (reference sequence). The CDR3 runs 16 residues. The CDR3 nucleotides read TGTGCCAGTAGTATTTTGTCGGGACTAGCCATCAATGAGCAGTTCTTC. Translating it yields CASSILSGLAINEQFF. Drawing the rest from reference TRBV19 and TRBJ2-1, the complete variable domain is DGGITQSPKYLFRKEGQNVTLSCEQNLNHDAMYWYRQDPGQGLRLIYYSQIVNDFQKGDIAEGYSVSREKKESFPLTVTSAQKNPTAFYLCASSILSGLAINEQFFGPGTRLTVL.

There are many counts of this clone. The V call is TRBV3-1 (or the pseudogene TRBV3-2), the J call TRBJ2-5, with D possibly matching TRBD1 (6 bases). V dropped 0 bases and J dropped 4 bases, with 12 bases sitting between them. This CDR3 region has 15 residues. The germline V gene has CDR1 LGHDT and CDR2 YNNKEL (reference sequence). The CDR3 protein is CASSQEGQGTETQYF. Written as DNA, the CDR3 is TGTGCCAGCAGCCAAGAAGGTCAGGGGACAGAGACCCAGTACTTC.

The J gene is TRBJ2-7, the V gene TRBV12-3 or TRBV12-4; tentative D call: TRBD1 (6 bases). The CDR3 runs to 13 residues. The V and J ends lost 2 bases and 4 bases respectively, with 9 bases between them. CDR3 coding DNA: TGTGCCAGCAGTTTATCAGGGGCATACGAGCAGTACTTC. Translation gives CASSLSGAYEQYF.

The rearrangement links TRBV5-4 to TRBJ2-1, with D perhaps matching TRBD1 (6 bases). The ends were cut back, 1 base at V and 5 bases at J, with 13 bases in the middle. The germline V gene encodes CDR1 SGHNT and CDR2 YYREEE (reference sequence). The length of the CDR3 is 15 residues. CDR3 sequence reads: CASSLSVTGHNEQFF. The CDR3 DNA reads TGTGCCAGCAGCTTGTCTGTGACAGGTCACAATGAGCAGTTCTTC.

This clone was recorded once. This chain joins TRBV15 and TRBJ1-5; D not resolved. Germline V gene sequence: CDR1 LNHNV, CDR2 YYDKDF (reference sequence). Trimming removed 0 bases at V and 9 bases at J, with 9 bases between. This CDR3 has 13 residues. The CDR3 DNA reads as TGTGCCACCAGCAGAGATTCCCGGGGGCCCCAGCATTTT. Translated: CATSRDSRGPQHF.

V and J are TRBV25-1 and TRBJ1-5, with D perhaps matching TRBD1 (5 bases). This CDR3 region has 15 residues. V dropped 4 bases and J dropped 6 bases, with 16 bases sitting between them. The V gene's germline CDR1 is MGHDK and CDR2 SYGVNS. CDR3 sequence: CASSGGEGRGQPQHF. In nucleotides, the CDR3 is TGTGCCAGCAGTGGAGGGGAGGGGAGGGGTCAGCCCCAGCATTTT.

V and J are TRBV27 and TRBJ1-2; D unresolved. V lost 1 base and J 8 bases, leaving 20 bases between the germline ends. Per germline, CDR1 MNHEY and CDR2 SMNVEV (reference sequence). This CDR3 has 16 amino acids. Here the CDR3 DNA reads TGTGCCAGCAGTTTATTCCCCCCGACTCGGGTTCGGGGCTACACCTTC. Translating it yields CASSLFPPTRVRGYTF.

Written as DNA, the CDR3 is TGTGCCAGTAGTATCGGTCGGACTGAAGCTTTCTTT. Its translation: CASSIGRTEAFF. The chain couples TRBV19 to TRBJ1-1; D is uncertain. Germline CDR1 and CDR2: LNHDA and SQIVND (reference sequence). The CDR3 totals 12 residues. V was clipped by 3 bases and J by 5 bases, with 7 bases between them.

The V gene is TRBV4-2, the J gene TRBJ2-7; the match to TRBD2 covers 8 bases. CDR3 size: 14 residues. V lost 1 base and J lost 4; bases outside the gene matches: 3. Germline V gene lookup returns CDR1 LGHNA and CDR2 YNFKEQ. The chain's CDR3 is CASSQVPSGYEQYF. The CDR3 DNA is TGTGCCAGCAGCCAAGTTCCTAGCGGGTACGAGCAGTACTTC.

The chain carries TRBV10-1 and TRBJ2-1, with D maybe TRBD1 (6 bases). Germline CDR1 is WNHNN and CDR2 is SYGVQD (reference sequence). The CDR3 spans 16 residues. Trimming shortened V by 7 bases and J by 0 bases, and 16 bases separated the two germline ends. Written as DNA, the CDR3 is TGCGCCAGCAACCCACAGGGTCATTGCTCCTACAATGAGCAGTTCTTC. It codes for CASNPQGHCSYNEQFF.

The rearrangement joins TRBV9 to TRBJ1-1; the match to TRBD1 covers 7 bases. The CDR3 is 14 residues long. V lost 4 bases and J lost 7; bases outside the gene matches: 10. The V gene's germline CDR1 is SGDLS and CDR2 YYNGEE. This chain's CDR3 is CASSRISGGGEAFF. CDR3 sequence (DNA): TGTGCCAGCAGCCGTATTTCAGGGGGTGGTGAAGCTTTCTTT.

There are a few counts of this clone. V and J are TRBV7-3 and TRBJ1-1; possible D gene TRBD1, 5 bases. CDR1 is SGHTA and CDR2 is FQGTGA in the germline V gene. V was clipped by 4 bases and J by 0 bases, with 18 bases between them. The CDR3 length is 17 residues. The CDR3 is CASSSIPRQIMNTEAFF. As DNA, the CDR3 is TGTGCCAGCAGCTCGATACCTCGACAGATTATGAACACTGAAGCTTTCTTT. Drawing the rest from reference TRBV7-3 and TRBJ1-1, the complete variable domain is GAGVSQTPSNKVTEKGKYVELRCDPISGHTALYWYRQSLGQGPEFLIYFQGTGAADDSGLPNDRFFAVRPEGSVSTLKIQRTERGDSAVYLCASSSIPRQIMNTEAFFGQGTRLTVV.

This chain connects TRBV6-1 to TRBJ2-1; D call uncertain. The CDR3 consists of 16 residues. Germline values: CDR1 MNHNS, CDR2 SASEGT. The V end was cut by 1 base, the J end by 6 bases, with 16 bases between. In DNA form, the CDR3 reads TGTGCCAGCAGTGAAGGGCCCCTGACTCCTTTCAATGAGCAGTTCTTC. It codes for CASSEGPLTPFNEQFF.

The gene calls are TRBV11-2 and TRBJ2-7; 8 positions match TRBD1. CDR1 and CDR2 from the germline V gene are SGHAT and FQNNGV. There are 18 residues in the CDR3. Unmatched junction bases numbered 15, after V lost 3 bases and J lost 2 bases. The CDR3 bases are TGTGCCAGCAGCTTTATTTCTCCCTTACAGGGGGTGACCTACGAGCAGTACTTC. Residues: CASSFISPLQGVTYEQYF.

The V call is TRBV4-3, the J call TRBJ2-7, with TRBD1 matching over 11 bases. The V gene end was trimmed by 4 bases and the J gene end by 7 bases; junction bases not matched to a gene: 6. The length of the CDR3 is 14 residues. The germline CDR1 and CDR2 sequences are LGHNA and YSLEER. The CDR3 region has the DNA TGCGCCAGCAGCCCTGGGACAGGGGGGAGAGAGCAGTACTTC. It yields the protein CASSPGTGGREQYF.

This sequence joins TRBV19 and TRBJ1-2; possible D gene TRBD1, 6 bases. V was clipped by 4 bases and J by 5 bases, with 17 bases between them. There are 15 residues in the CDR3. Germline V gene lookup returns CDR1 LNHDA and CDR2 SQIVND (reference sequence). The CDR3 DNA follows: TGTGCCAGTAGTACGGGGGGCGCTTGGAGATATGGCTACACCTTC. It encodes CASSTGGAWRYGYTF.

The genes are TRBV12-3 or TRBV12-4 and TRBJ2-7; D perhaps matches TRBD1 (5 bases). V was clipped by 5 bases and J by 7 bases, with 12 bases between them. CDR3 size: 12 residues. The CDR3 loop reads CASSPQGLEQYF. The DNA of the CDR3 is TGTGCCAGCAGTCCCCAGGGTTTGGAGCAGTACTTC.